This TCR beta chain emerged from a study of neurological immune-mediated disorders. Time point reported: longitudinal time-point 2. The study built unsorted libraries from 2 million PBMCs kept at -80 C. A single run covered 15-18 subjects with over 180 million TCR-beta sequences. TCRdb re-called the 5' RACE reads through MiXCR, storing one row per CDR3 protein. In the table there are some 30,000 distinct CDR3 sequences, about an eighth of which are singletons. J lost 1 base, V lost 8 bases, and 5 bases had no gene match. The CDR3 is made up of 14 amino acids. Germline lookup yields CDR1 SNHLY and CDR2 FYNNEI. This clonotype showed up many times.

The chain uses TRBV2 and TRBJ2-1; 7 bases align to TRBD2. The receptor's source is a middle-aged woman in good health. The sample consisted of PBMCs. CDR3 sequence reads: CASLLAQSYNEQFF. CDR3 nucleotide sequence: TGTGCCAGCCTACTAGCGCAGTCCTACAATGAGCAGTTCTTC.